These 10 T cell receptor beta chains came from one sample sequenced in a study of blood T cell repertoires in COVID-19. TCRdb's table, derived via immunoSEQ multiplex PCR, lists solely in-frame clones and lacks some. The profile shows under 40,000 clones, about 90% of them singletons. The sample taken for sequencing was peripheral blood. Receptors were obtained from a man in his sixties with active COVID-19.

The genes are TRBV30 and TRBJ1-1; 8 positions agree with TRBD1. Trimming took 5 bases from V and 3 from J; bases not matched to a gene: 8. Per germline, CDR1 GTSNPN and CDR2 SVGIG (reference sequence). This CDR3 region has 14 residues. The DNA of the CDR3 is TGTGCCTGGGGTCCAGGGGGCTGGTACACTGAAGCTTTCTTT. This gives the protein CAWGPGGWYTEAFF. The full variable domain, completed using reference TRBV30 and TRBJ1-1, is SQTIHQWPATLVQPVGSPLSLECTVEGTSNPNLYWYRQAAGRGLQLLFYSVGIGQISSEVPQNLSASRPQDRQFILSSKKLLLSDSGFYLCAWGPGGWYTEAFFGQGTRLTVV.

The chain carries TRBV7-9 and TRBJ2-2, with TRBD1 matching 8 bases. CDR3 length equals 16 residues. Trimming removed 2 bases from V and 0 bases from J; junction bases left unmatched: 2. Germline CDR1 SEHNR, CDR2 FQNEAQ (reference sequence). CDR3 sequence reads: CASSLTGQANTGELFF. The CDR3 DNA reads as TGTGCCAGCAGCTTAACGGGACAGGCGAACACCGGGGAGCTGTTTTTT.

The chain recombines TRBV6-2 or TRBV6-3 with TRBJ2-6, with D maybe TRBD1 (5 bases). This CDR3 is built from 15 residues. The germline V and J ends were trimmed by 4 bases and 1 base, with 8 bases remaining between them. CDR1 is MNHEY and CDR2 is SVGEGT in the germline V gene. The CDR3 sequence: CASSFRVSGANVLTF. For the CDR3, the DNA is TGTGCCAGCAGTTTCAGGGTGTCTGGGGCCAACGTCCTGACTTTC.

This sequence joins TRBV28 and TRBJ1-2, with D possibly matching TRBD1 (5 bases). Trimming took off 7 bases at V and 2 bases at J, with 5 bases between the two ends. From germline, CDR1 is MDHEN and CDR2 SYDVKM. There are 11 residues in the CDR3. The CDR3 loop reads CASTGNYGYTF. The CDR3 nucleotides are TGTGCCAGCACAGGGAACTATGGCTACACCTTC.

This clone was seen a few times. This chain joins TRBV7-8 and TRBJ1-2; D perhaps matches TRBD1 (5 bases). This CDR3 comprises 17 residues. The germline V gene encodes CDR1 SGHVS and CDR2 FQNEAQ. Trimming left V 1 base short and J 0 bases short, with 15 bases between. As DNA, the CDR3 is TGTGCCAGCAGCTTAGACGGTGGCCAGGGTTCTAACTATGGCTACACCTTC. Translating it yields CASSLDGGQGSNYGYTF.

This clone was recorded only once. V gene TRBV5-6 combines with J gene TRBJ2-3; no clear D. Germline CDR1 is SGHDT and CDR2 is YYEEEE. CDR3 size: 18 residues. V was trimmed by 0 bases and J by 1 base, leaving 18 bases between them. The CDR3 sequence is CASSLGPSFGGGTDTQYF. The CDR3 DNA sequence: TGTGCCAGCAGCTTGGGGCCGTCATTTGGCGGCGGCACAGATACGCAGTATTTT.

The chain links TRBV19 to TRBJ1-2, with TRBD1 matching over 9 bases. CDR1 is LNHDA, CDR2 SQIVND, per germline (reference sequence). The CDR3 runs to 15 residues. Trimming cost V 8 bases and J 5 bases; bases outside gene matches: 12. The CDR3: CASASPGQGVYGYTF. Written as DNA, the CDR3 is TGTGCCAGTGCTTCCCCGGGACAGGGAGTATATGGCTACACCTTC.

J is TRBJ1-5 and V is TRBV25-1; 11 bases fit TRBD1. V trimming: 4 bases; J trimming: 6 bases; junction bases outside the gene matches: 2. CDR3 length equals 14 residues. Germline V gives CDR1 MGHDK, CDR2 SYGVNS. Written as DNA, the CDR3 is TGTGCCAGCAGTGGGACAGGGGGCTTTCAGCCCCAGCATTTT. It is translated as CASSGTGGFQPQHF. Together with reference TRBV25-1 and TRBJ1-5, the CDR3 gives the full variable domain: EADIYQTPRYLVIGTGKKITLECSQTMGHDKMYWYQQDPGMELHLIHYSYGVNSTEKGDLSSESTVSRIRTEHFPLTLESARPSHTSQYLCASSGTGGFQPQHFGDGTRLSIL.

The J gene is TRBJ1-2, the V gene TRBV3-1 (or the pseudogene TRBV3-2); tentative D call: TRBD1 (5 bases). V dropped 1 base and J dropped 8 bases, with 14 bases sitting between them. Germline assignment: CDR1 LGHDT and CDR2 YNNKEL (reference sequence). The CDR3 covers 14 residues. The CDR3 nucleotides are TGTGCCAGCAGCCAAGGATGGGCAGGGCAGGGCTACACCTTC. It translates to CASSQGWAGQGYTF.

The chain has TRBV7-2 and TRBJ2-1; a possible D gene is TRBD1 (6 bases). Germline V gene data show CDR1 as SGHTA and CDR2 as FQGNSA. The CDR3 extends over 13 amino acids. Trimming stripped 6 bases from V and 9 bases from J, with 15 bases between. The CDR3 bases are TGTGCCAGCAGACCCCAGGACAGTCCTGAGCAGTTCTTC. Amino acid sequence: CASRPQDSPEQFF. The entire variable domain, with the rest obtained from reference TRBV7-2 and TRBJ2-1, is as follows: GAGVSQSPSNKVTEKGKDVELRCDPISGHTALYWYRQSLGQGLEFLIYFQGNSAPDKSGLPSDRFSAERTGGSVSTLTIQRTQQEDSAVYLCASRPQDSPEQFFGPGTRLTVL.